What follows is one T cell receptor (beta chain) and its context. The antigen is unknown. The data are from a study of cytomegalovirus exposure and HLA in healthy donors. Study overall: Earlier findings included about 120 million unique TCR beta sequences obtained from about 179 million T cells. Study results and limitations: Common viral pathogens were later found to be apparently linked to several of the most significant clusters. A later analysis found TCR association rates differed by HLA locus, highest for DRB1 and lowest for HLA-C. The records held CMV serostatus as the only immune exposure information.

Amplification used 60 Vbeta primers and 13 Jbeta primers. Method: immunoSEQ multiplex PCR; TCRdb's copy keeps in-frame clones and lacks some. The table includes under 200,000 clones, roughly 70% detected once. The CDR3 consists of 14 residues. The ends lost 6 bases at V and 4 bases at J; junction bases unmatched: 8. CDR1 MDHEN and CDR2 SYDVKM come from the germline V gene. V usage is TRBV28 and J usage is TRBJ2-5; TRBD2 aligns across 7 bases. The origin of this receptor is a woman aged 30 to 39 in good health and CMV-seronegative. The sequenced sample was PBMCs. This chain's CDR3 is CASRLREVGETQYF. CDR3 DNA: TGTGCCAGCAGGTTACGGGAGGTAGGAGAGACCCAGTACTTC.